This T cell receptor (beta chain) appears in the sequencing data of a study of T cells expressing NK-cell markers. About the study: The authors sequenced eight donors, of whom seven were HCMV-seropositive and one was seronegative.

The TCR beta cDNA came from 5'RACE template switching with UMIs. TCRdb reanalyzed the 5' RACE reads, giving one entry per CDR3 protein sequence and no DNA. The sample holds about 370,000 distinct CDR3 sequences. Study conclusions and caveats: The CD3+CD56-NKG2C+ fraction was also led by these clonotypes in several donors.

The CDR3 length is 14 residues. Details on this clonotype: Antigen specificity is unknown.

V is TRBV12-3 or TRBV12-4 and J is TRBJ1-5; TCRdb picks TRBD1, but there is no DNA to check that call. The TCR originated in a woman between 50 and 59 years old in good health. The sequencing sample was made of blood T cells: a sorted CD56 or NKG2C T cell subset, CD4+ or CD8+ T cells, or bulk PBMC T cells (not recorded which). The CDR3 sequence: CASSWTGSNQPQHF.